One and the same sample provided the 16 T cell receptor beta chains below, sequenced in a study of cytomegalovirus exposure and HLA in healthy donors. The study ran its PCR with 60 Vbeta and 13 Jbeta primers. Using immunoSEQ multiplex PCR, the repertoire was profiled, and TCRdb retains in-frame clones only, with some absent. This sample has under 150,000 clones, with around four fifths found just once. Sequencing input: PBMCs. The receptors shown here come from a boy aged 2 to 9 in good health and CMV-seronegative.

The table lists this clone with a few counts. The chain employs TRBV19 and TRBJ1-5; tentatively, D is TRBD1 (6 bases). The V gene lost 1 base and the J gene lost 5 bases, with 12 bases spanning the gap. This CDR3 comprises 15 residues. Germline-derived CDR1 and CDR2 are LNHDA and SQIVND (reference sequence). The CDR3 DNA reads as TGTGCCAGTAGTATAGCAGGGCAGGGGTATCAGCCCCAGCATTTT. This encodes CASSIAGQGYQPQHF.

The rearrangement links TRBV6-5 to TRBJ1-2; TRBD1 might be the D (5 bases). Germline V gene sequence: CDR1 MNHEY, CDR2 SVGAGI. This CDR3 is built from 15 residues. Trimming took 6 bases from V and 7 from J, leaving 21 bases between them. The CDR3 nucleotides are TGTGCCAGCAGGGACGGGGGAACCCGCGGGGGTGGCTACACCTTC. Translation: CASRDGGTRGGGYTF.

The CDR3 DNA sequence: TGTGCCAGCAGGGGACAGGGGAGATTTCAGCCCCAGCATTTT. The encoded protein is CASRGQGRFQPQHF. V and J are TRBV25-1 and TRBJ1-5, with 10 bases matching TRBD1. With 6 bases clipped from V and 6 bases from J, the junction kept 5 bases outside the gene matches. The CDR3 contains 14 residues. Germline-derived CDR1 and CDR2 are MGHDK and SYGVNS.

The gene calls are TRBV11-2 and TRBJ2-1, with TRBD2 matching over 7 bases. CDR3 length equals 18 residues. After removal of 5 bases from V and 5 bases from J, the junction contained 18 bases not matched to a gene. In germline, CDR1 is SGHAT, CDR2 FQNNGV. The CDR3 sequence: CASSHPRDYPAFNNEQFF. In nucleotides, the CDR3 is TGTGCCAGCAGCCATCCCCGGGACTACCCTGCCTTTAACAATGAGCAGTTCTTC.

This clone was picked up one time. This rearrangement joins TRBV15 to TRBJ2-6; weak D call: TRBD1 (5 bases). V lost 5 bases, J lost 2 bases, and 7 bases lay in between. Germline V gene sequence: CDR1 LNHNV, CDR2 YYDKDF (reference sequence). The CDR3 length is 14 residues. The CDR3 bases are TGTGCCACCAGCGACAGCACTGGGGCCAACGTCCTGACTTTC. Translation gives CATSDSTGANVLTF.

The chain carries TRBV5-4 and TRBJ2-1; tentative D call: TRBD2 (5 bases). V shed 0 bases and J shed 8 bases, with 9 bases lying between them. Germline CDR1 is SGHNT and CDR2 is YYREEE (reference sequence). The CDR3 is 13 amino acids. In nucleotides, the CDR3 is TGTGCCAGCAGCTTGGAGGGAGCAGATGAGCAGTTCTTC. This translates into CASSLEGADEQFF.

The gene calls are TRBV7-2 and TRBJ2-7; TRBD1 aligns across 7 bases. V was clipped by 4 bases and J by 6 bases; unmatched bases: 3. Germline V gene lookup returns CDR1 SGHTA and CDR2 FQGNSA. The CDR3 covers 12 residues. In nucleotides, the CDR3 is TGTGCCAGCAGCTCTACAGGGGTCGAGCAGTACGTC. Protein product: CASSSTGVEQYV.

V usage is TRBV7-9 and J usage is TRBJ2-1, with D maybe TRBD1 (6 bases). The V end was cut by 5 bases, the J end by 5 bases, with 16 bases between. The CDR3 is made up of 15 amino acids. Germline V gene data show CDR1 as SEHNR and CDR2 as FQNEAQ (reference sequence). The CDR3 spells CASSPLKGDHNEQFF. In DNA, the CDR3 is TGTGCCAGCAGCCCCTTAAAGGGGGACCACAATGAGCAGTTCTTC.

The chain's CDR3 is CASSDGIPPRSEQFF. The CDR3 region has the DNA TGTGCCAGCAGTGATGGAATCCCACCGCGGAGTGAGCAGTTCTTC. The chain joins TRBV2 to TRBJ2-1; D remains unclear. This CDR3 region has 15 residues. Germline CDR1 and CDR2: SNHLY and FYNNEI. Trimming removed 3 bases from V and 9 bases from J, with 18 bases in between.

Comment on this clone: This CDR3 is also generated by other DNA sequences in the sample. The rearrangement joins TRBV7-3 to TRBJ1-1; D is uncertain. The CDR3 loop spans 13 amino acids. Germline V gives CDR1 SGHTA, CDR2 FQGTGA. The V end was cut by 6 bases, the J end by 1 base, with 9 bases between. The CDR3 nucleotides read TGTGCCAGCAGGCTCGCGGGGAACACTGAAGCTTTCTTT. Translated: CASRLAGNTEAFF.

This clone has a handful of counts. This chain uses TRBV29-1 with TRBJ2-2; TRBD1 agrees at 7 bases. The CDR3 spans 13 residues. The germline gives CDR1 SQVTM, CDR2 ANQGSEA. Losses at the gene ends were 4 bases for V and 3 bases for J; bases not matched to a gene: 2. The CDR3 DNA reads TGCAGCGTTGGACAGGGATACACCGGGGAGCTGTTTTTT. It codes for CSVGQGYTGELFF.

This clone came up once. The chain recombines TRBV15 with TRBJ2-2; D unclear. V was shortened by 0 bases and J by 0 bases, with 5 bases between the two germline ends. The germline gives CDR1 LNHNV, CDR2 YYDKDF (reference sequence). This CDR3 contains 15 residues. The CDR3 DNA reads as TGTGCCACCAGCAGAGACCCAGCGAACACCGGGGAGCTGTTTTTT. Translation gives CATSRDPANTGELFF.

This chain connects TRBV4-3 to TRBJ2-7, with D unresolved. The CDR3 has 15 amino acids. The V gene lost 0 bases and the J gene lost 1 base, with 10 bases spanning the gap. The germline gives CDR1 LGHNA, CDR2 YSLEER. CDR3 nucleotides: TGCGCCAGCAGCCAAGAACGGAGCCTTTCCTACGAGCAGTACTTC. Protein product: CASSQERSLSYEQYF.

J is TRBJ2-1 and V is TRBV19; 9 bases line up with TRBD2. Germline V gene data show CDR1 as LNHDA and CDR2 as SQIVND (reference sequence). The V and J ends lost 2 bases and 0 bases, in that order; junction bases with no gene match: 5. The CDR3 sequence is 17 residues long. The CDR3 protein is CASSISTSGDSYNEQFF. As DNA, the CDR3 is TGTGCCAGTAGTATATCGACTAGCGGAGACTCCTACAATGAGCAGTTCTTC. Full variable domain (rest looked up from reference TRBV19 and TRBJ2-1): DGGITQSPKYLFRKEGQNVTLSCEQNLNHDAMYWYRQDPGQGLRLIYYSQIVNDFQKGDIAEGYSVSREKKESFPLTVTSAQKNPTAFYLCASSISTSGDSYNEQFFGPGTRLTVL.

This clone has just one count. This chain uses TRBV2 with TRBJ2-7; tentative D call: TRBD2 (5 bases). Germline-derived CDR1 and CDR2 are SNHLY and FYNNEI. Trimming took off 8 bases at V and 9 bases at J, with 20 bases between the two ends. This CDR3 has 13 residues. The DNA for the CDR3 is TGTGCCAGCGGCCGGACCCTGCTGGGAGCGCAGTACTTC. It translates to CASGRTLLGAQYF.

This clone was counted only a few times. DNA of the CDR3: TGTGCCAGTAGTATTTGGCGGGGGGCGGGAGGAAATGAGCAGTTCTTC. It is translated as CASSIWRGAGGNEQFF. The rearrangement links TRBV19 to TRBJ2-1; 8 nucleotides match TRBD2. V was clipped by 3 bases and J by 7 bases; unmatched bases: 11. Germline V gene sequence: CDR1 LNHDA, CDR2 SQIVND (reference sequence). The CDR3 is 16 amino acids.